This TCR beta chain is drawn from a study of control samples from healthy donors and cancer patients. CDR1 and CDR2 from the germline V gene are MNHEY and SVGAGI. There are 15 residues in the CDR3. V was clipped by 6 bases and J by 6 bases, with 19 bases between them. This table comes from immunoSEQ multiplex PCR, and its TCRdb copy is limited to in-frame clones, with some not included. The sample has 130,000 or so clones; 90% are singletons. The V call is TRBV6-5, the J call TRBJ2-3, with a weak D call TRBD1 (6 bases). Material: blood. The receptor comes from a man aged 40-49 years in good health. CDR3 in DNA: TGTGCCAGCAGGGTTCTTGACAGGTGGGGGGATACGCAGTATTTT. Protein product: CASRVLDRWGDTQYF.